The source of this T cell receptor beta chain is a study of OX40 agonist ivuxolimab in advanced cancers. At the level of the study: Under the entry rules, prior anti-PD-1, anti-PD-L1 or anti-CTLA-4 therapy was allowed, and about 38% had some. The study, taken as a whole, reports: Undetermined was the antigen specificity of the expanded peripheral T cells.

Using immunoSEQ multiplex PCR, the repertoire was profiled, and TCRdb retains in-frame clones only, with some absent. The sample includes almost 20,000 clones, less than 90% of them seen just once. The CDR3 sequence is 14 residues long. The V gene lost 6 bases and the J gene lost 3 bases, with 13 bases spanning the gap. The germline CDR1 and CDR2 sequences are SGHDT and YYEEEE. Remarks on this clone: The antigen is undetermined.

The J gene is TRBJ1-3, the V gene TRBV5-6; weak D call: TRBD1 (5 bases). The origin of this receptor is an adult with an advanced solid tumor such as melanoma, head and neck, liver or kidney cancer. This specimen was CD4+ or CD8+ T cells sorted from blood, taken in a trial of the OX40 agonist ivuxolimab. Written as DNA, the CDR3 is TGTGCCAGCACCCCCCAGGGTCTTGGAAACACCATATATTTT. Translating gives CASTPQGLGNTIYF.